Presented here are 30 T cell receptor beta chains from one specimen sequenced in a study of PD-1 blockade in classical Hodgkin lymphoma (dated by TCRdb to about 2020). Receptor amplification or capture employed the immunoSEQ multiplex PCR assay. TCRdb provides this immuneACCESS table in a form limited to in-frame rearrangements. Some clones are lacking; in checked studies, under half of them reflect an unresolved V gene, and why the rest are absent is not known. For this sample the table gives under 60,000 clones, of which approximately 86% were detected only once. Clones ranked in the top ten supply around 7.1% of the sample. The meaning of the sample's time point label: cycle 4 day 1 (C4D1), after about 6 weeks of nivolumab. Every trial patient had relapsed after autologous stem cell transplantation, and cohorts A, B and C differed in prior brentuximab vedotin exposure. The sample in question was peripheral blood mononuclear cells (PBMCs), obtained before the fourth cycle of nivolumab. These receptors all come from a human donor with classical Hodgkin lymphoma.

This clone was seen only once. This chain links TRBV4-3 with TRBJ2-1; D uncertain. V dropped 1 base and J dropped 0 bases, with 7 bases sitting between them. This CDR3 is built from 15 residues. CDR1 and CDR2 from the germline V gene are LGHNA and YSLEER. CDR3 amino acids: CASSQGYLSYNEQFF. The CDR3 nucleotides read TGCGCCAGCAGCCAAGGGTACCTCTCCTACAATGAGCAGTTCTTC.

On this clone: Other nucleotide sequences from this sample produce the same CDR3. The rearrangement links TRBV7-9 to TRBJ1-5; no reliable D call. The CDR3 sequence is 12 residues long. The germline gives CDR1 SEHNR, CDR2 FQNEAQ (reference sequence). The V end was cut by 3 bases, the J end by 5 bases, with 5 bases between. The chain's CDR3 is CASSLGDQPQHF. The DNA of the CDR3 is TGTGCCAGCAGCTTGGGAGATCAGCCCCAGCATTTT. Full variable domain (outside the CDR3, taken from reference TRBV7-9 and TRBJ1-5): DTGVSQNPRHKITKRGQNVTFRCDPISEHNRLYWYRQTLGQGPEFLTYFQNEAQLEKSRLLSDRFSAERPKGSFSTLEIQRTEQGDSAMYLCASSLGDQPQHFGDGTRLSIL.

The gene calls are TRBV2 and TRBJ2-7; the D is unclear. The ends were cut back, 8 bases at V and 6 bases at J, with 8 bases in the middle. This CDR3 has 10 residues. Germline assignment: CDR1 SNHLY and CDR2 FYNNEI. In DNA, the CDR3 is TGTGCCAGCGGGGAAACCGAGCAGTACTTC. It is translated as CASGETEQYF.

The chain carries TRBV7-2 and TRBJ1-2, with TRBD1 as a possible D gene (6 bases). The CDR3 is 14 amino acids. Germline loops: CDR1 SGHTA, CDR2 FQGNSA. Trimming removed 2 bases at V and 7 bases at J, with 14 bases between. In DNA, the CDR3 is TGTGCCAGCAGCTTACAGGGGCAGTTGGGTGGCTACACCTTC. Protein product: CASSLQGQLGGYTF.

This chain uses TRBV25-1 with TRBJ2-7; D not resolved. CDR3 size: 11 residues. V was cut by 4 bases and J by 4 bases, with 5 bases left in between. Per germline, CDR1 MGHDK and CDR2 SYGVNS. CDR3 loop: CASSVSYEQYF. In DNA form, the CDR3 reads TGTGCCAGCAGTGTGAGTTACGAGCAGTACTTC.

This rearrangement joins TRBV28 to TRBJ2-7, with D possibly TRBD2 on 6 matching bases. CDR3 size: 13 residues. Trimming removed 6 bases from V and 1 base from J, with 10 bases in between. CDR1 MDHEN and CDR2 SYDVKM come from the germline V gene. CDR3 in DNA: TGTGCCAGCAGGGCTAGCGCTTCCTACGAGCAGTACTTC. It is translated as CASRASASYEQYF.

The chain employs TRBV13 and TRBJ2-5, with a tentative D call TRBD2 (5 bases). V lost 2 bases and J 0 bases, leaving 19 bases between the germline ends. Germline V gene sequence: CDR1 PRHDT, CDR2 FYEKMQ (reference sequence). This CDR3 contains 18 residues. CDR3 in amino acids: CASSLYFRPSQYQETQYF. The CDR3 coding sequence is TGTGCCAGCAGCTTATACTTTCGTCCTAGCCAGTACCAAGAGACCCAGTACTTC.

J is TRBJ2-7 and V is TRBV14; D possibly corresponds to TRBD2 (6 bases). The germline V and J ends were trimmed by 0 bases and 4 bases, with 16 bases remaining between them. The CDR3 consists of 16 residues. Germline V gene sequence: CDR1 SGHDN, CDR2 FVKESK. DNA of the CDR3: TGTGCCAGCAGCCAAGATCGCTGGGGGGAAGGGTACGAGCAGTACTTC. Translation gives CASSQDRWGEGYEQYF. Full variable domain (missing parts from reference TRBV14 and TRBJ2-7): EAGVTQFPSHSVIEKGQTVTLRCDPISGHDNLYWYRRVMGKEIKFLLHFVKESKQDESGMPNNRFLAERTGGTYSTLKVQPAELEDSGVYFCASSQDRWGEGYEQYFGPGTRLTVT.

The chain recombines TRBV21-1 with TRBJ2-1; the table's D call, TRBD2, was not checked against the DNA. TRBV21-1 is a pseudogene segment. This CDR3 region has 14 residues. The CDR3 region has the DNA TGTGCCAGCAGCAAAGTGGGGGACTGGGATGAGCAGTTCTTC. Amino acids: CASSKVGDWDEQFF.

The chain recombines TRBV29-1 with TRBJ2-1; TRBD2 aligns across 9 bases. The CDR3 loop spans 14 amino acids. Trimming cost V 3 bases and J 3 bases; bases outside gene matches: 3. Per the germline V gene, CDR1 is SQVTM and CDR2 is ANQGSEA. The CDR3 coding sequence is TGCAGCGTTGAGAGACTAGCGGTCTACAATGAGCAGTTCTTC. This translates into CSVERLAVYNEQFF.

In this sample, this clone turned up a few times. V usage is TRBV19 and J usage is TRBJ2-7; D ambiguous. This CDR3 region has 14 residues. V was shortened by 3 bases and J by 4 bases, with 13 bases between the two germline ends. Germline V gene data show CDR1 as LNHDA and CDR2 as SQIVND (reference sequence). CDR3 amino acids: CASSIGPSGYEQYF. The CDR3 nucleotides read TGTGCCAGTAGTATTGGGCCCTCTGGGTACGAGCAGTACTTC.

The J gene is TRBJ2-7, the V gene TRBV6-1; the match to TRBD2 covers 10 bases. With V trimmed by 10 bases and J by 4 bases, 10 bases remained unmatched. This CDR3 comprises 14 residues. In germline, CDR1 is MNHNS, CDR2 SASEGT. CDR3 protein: CAIRPSGSAYEQYF. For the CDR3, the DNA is TGTGCCATCCGACCTAGCGGGAGTGCTTACGAGCAGTACTTC.

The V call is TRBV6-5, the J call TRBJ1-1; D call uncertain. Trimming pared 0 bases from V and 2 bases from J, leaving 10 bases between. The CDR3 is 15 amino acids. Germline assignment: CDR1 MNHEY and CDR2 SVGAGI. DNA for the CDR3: TGTGCCAGCAGTTACTCGGCGGGGATTAACACTGAAGCTTTCTTT. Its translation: CASSYSAGINTEAFF.

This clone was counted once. This CDR3 is CASSDEHFYGYTF. Written as DNA, the CDR3 is TGTGCCAGCAGTGACGAACACTTCTATGGCTACACCTTC. The chain employs TRBV2 and TRBJ1-2; the D is unclear. V was trimmed by 3 bases and J by 4 bases, leaving 9 bases between them. CDR3 length: 13 residues. CDR1 and CDR2 (germline): SNHLY, FYNNEI.

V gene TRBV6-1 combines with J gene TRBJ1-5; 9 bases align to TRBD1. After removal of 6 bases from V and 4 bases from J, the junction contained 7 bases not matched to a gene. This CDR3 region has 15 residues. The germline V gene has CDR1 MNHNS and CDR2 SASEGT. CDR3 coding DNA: TGTGCCAGCAGGCCGGGACAGGGAACTAATCAGCCCCAGCATTTT. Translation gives CASRPGQGTNQPQHF.

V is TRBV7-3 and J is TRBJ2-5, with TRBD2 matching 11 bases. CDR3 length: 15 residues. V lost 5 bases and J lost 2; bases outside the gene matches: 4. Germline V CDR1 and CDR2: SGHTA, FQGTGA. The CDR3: CASSSSGGEQETQYF. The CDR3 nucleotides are TGTGCCAGCAGCAGTAGCGGGGGGGAACAAGAGACCCAGTACTTC.

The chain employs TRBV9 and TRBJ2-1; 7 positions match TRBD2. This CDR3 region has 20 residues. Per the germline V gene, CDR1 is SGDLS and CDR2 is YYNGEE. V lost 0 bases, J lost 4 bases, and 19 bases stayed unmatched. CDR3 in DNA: TGTGCCAGCAGCGTAGTTGTCGGAGGGTCTGGCGGGGGTTCTTACAATGAGCAGTTCTTC. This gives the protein CASSVVVGGSGGGSYNEQFF. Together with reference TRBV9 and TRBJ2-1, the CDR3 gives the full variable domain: DSGVTQTPKHLITATGQRVTLRCSPRSGDLSVYWYQQSLDQGLQFLIQYYNGEERAKGNILERFSAQQFPDLHSELNLSSLELGDSALYFCASSVVVGGSGGGSYNEQFFGPGTRLTVL.

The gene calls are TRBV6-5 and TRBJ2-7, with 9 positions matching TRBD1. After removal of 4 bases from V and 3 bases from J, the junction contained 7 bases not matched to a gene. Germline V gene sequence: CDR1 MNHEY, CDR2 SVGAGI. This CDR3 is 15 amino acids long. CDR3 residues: CASSFGTGTNYEQYF. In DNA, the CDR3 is TGTGCCAGCAGTTTCGGGACAGGGACGAACTACGAGCAGTACTTC.

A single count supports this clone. CDR3 amino acids: CAIDRESTGANVLTF. As DNA, the CDR3 is TGTGCCATCGACAGGGAATCAACTGGGGCCAACGTCCTGACTTTC. This chain links TRBV6-1 with TRBJ2-6; TRBD1 agrees at 7 bases. From germline, CDR1 is MNHNS and CDR2 SASEGT. The CDR3 consists of 15 residues. Trimming at V came to 10 bases and at J to 2 bases, leaving 8 bases not matched to a gene.

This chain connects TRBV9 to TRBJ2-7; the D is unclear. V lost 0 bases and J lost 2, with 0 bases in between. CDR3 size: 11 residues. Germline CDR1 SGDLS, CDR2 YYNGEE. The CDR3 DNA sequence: TGTGCCAGCAGCGTAGCCTACGAGCAGTACTTC. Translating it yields CASSVAYEQYF.

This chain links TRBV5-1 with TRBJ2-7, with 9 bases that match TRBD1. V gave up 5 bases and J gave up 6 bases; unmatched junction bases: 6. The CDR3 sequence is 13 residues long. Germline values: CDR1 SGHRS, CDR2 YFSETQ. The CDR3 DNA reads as TGCGCCAGCAGACCCGACAGGGGGTTCGAGCAGTACTTC. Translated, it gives CASRPDRGFEQYF.

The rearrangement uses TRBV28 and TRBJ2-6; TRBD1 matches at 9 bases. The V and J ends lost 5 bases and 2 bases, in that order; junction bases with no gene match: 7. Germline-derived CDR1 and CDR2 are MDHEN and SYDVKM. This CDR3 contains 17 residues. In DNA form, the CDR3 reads TGTGCCAGCAGTCCATGGGACAGGGCTACTGGGGCCAACGTCCTGACTTTC. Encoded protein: CASSPWDRATGANVLTF. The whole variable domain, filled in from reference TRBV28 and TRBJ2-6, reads DVKVTQSSRYLVKRTGEKVFLECVQDMDHENMFWYRQDPGLGLRLIYFSYDVKMKEKGDIPEGYSVSREKKERFSLILESASTNQTSMYLCASSPWDRATGANVLTFGAGSRLTVL.

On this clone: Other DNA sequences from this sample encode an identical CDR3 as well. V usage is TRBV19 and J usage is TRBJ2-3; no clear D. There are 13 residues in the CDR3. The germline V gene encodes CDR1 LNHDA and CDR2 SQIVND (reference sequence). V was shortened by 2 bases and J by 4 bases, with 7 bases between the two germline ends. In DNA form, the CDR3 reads TGTGCCAGTAGTATATCCCGCCCAGATACGCAGTATTTT. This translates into CASSISRPDTQYF.

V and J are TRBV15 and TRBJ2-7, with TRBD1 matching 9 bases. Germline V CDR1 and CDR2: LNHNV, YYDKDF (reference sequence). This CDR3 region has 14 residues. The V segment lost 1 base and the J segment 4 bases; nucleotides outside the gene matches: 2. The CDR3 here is CATSRVGTGYEQYF. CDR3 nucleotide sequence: TGTGCCACCAGCAGAGTAGGGACAGGGTACGAGCAGTACTTC.

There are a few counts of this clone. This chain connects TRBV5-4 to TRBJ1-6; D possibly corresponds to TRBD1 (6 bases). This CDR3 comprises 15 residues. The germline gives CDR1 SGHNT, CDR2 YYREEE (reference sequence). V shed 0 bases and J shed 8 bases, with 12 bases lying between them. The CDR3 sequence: CASSLDGGRDSPLHF. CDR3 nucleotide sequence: TGTGCCAGCAGCTTGGACGGGGGGCGAGATTCACCCCTCCACTTT.

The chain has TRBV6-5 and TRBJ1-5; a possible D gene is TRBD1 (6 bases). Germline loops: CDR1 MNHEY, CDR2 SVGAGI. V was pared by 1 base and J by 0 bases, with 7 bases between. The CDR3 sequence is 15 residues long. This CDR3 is CASSYLDSSNQPQHF. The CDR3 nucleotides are TGTGCCAGCAGTTACTTGGACAGTAGCAATCAGCCCCAGCATTTT.

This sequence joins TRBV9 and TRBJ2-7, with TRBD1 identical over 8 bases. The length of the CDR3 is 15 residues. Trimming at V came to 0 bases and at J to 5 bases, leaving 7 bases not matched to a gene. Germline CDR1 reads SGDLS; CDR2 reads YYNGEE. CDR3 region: CASSVVAGGVHEQYF. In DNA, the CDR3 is TGTGCCAGCAGCGTAGTGGCAGGGGGCGTCCACGAGCAGTACTTC.

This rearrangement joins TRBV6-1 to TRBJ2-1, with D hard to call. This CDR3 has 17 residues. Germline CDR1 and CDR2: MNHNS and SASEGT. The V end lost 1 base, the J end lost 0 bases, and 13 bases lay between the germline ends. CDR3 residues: CASSEVRFLPSYNEQFF. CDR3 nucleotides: TGTGCCAGCAGTGAAGTCCGGTTCTTACCCTCCTACAATGAGCAGTTCTTC.

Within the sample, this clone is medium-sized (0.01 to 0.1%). The CDR3 loop reads CASSFSRTGGEEQYF. The CDR3 DNA reads TGTGCCAGCAGCTTTTCTCGGACAGGGGGTGAGGAGCAGTACTTC. The chain has TRBV7-9 and TRBJ2-7; TRBD1 matches 10 bases. Germline loops: CDR1 SEHNR, CDR2 FQNEAQ (reference sequence). With 3 bases clipped from V and 7 bases from J, the junction kept 9 bases outside the gene matches. The CDR3 sequence is 15 residues long.

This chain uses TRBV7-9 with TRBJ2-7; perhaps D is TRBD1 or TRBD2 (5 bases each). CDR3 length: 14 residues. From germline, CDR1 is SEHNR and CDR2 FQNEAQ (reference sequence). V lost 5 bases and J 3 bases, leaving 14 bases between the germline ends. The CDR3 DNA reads TGTGCCAGCAGCCCAGTCGGGGCCCTCTACGAGCAGTACTTC. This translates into CASSPVGALYEQYF.